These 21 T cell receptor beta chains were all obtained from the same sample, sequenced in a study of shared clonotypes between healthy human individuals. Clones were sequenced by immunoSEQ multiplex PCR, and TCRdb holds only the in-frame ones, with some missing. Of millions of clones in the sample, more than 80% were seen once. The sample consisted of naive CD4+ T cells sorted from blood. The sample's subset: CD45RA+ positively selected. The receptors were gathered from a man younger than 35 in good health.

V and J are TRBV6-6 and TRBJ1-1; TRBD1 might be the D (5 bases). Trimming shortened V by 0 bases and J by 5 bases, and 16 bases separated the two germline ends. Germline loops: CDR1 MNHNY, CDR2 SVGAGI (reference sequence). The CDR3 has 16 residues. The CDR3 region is CASSYSFGTAGTEAFF. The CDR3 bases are TGTGCCAGCAGTTACTCTTTTGGGACCGCGGGGACTGAAGCTTTCTTT.

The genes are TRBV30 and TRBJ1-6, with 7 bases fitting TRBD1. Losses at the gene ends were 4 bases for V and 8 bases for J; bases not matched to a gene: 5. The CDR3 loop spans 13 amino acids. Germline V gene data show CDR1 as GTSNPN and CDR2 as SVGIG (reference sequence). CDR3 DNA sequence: TGTGCCTGGATGACAGGGAGATATTCACCCCTCCACTTT. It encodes CAWMTGRYSPLHF.

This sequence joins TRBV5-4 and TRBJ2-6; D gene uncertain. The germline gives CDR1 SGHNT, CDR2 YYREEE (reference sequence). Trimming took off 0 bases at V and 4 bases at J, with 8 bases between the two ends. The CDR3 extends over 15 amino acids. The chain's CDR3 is CASSLVADGANVLTF. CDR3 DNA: TGTGCCAGCAGCTTGGTAGCTGACGGGGCCAACGTCCTGACTTTC.

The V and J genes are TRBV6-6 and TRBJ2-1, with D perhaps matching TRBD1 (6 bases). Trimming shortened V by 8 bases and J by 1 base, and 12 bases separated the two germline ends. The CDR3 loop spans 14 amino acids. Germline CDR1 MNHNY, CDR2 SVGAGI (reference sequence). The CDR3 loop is CASLRTESYNEQFF. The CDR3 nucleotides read TGTGCCAGCCTCCGGACAGAGTCCTACAATGAGCAGTTCTTC.

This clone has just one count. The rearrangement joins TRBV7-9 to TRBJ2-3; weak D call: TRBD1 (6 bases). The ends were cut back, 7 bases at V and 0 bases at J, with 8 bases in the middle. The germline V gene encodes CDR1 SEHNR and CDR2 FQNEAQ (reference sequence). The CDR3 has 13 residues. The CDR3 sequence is CASIRGSTDTQYF. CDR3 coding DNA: TGTGCCAGCATAAGGGGGAGCACAGATACGCAGTATTTT. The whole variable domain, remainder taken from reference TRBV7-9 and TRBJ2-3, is DTGVSQNPRHKITKRGQNVTFRCDPISEHNRLYWYRQTLGQGPEFLTYFQNEAQLEKSRLLSDRFSAERPKGSFSTLEIQRTEQGDSAMYLCASIRGSTDTQYFGPGTRLTVL.

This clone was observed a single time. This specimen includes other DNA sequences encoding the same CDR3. CDR3 sequence (DNA): TGTGCCAGCAGCTTTAGCGGGGGGACAGATACGCAGTATTTT. It specifies CASSFSGGTDTQYF. This chain connects TRBV7-2 to TRBJ2-3; 10 nucleotides align to TRBD2. Germline V CDR1 and CDR2: SGHTA, FQGNSA. V shed 3 bases, J shed 3 bases, and the junction held 0 bases outside the gene matches. This CDR3 has 14 amino acids. The whole variable domain, remainder taken from reference TRBV7-2 and TRBJ2-3, is GAGVSQSPSNKVTEKGKDVELRCDPISGHTALYWYRQSLGQGLEFLIYFQGNSAPDKSGLPSDRFSAERTGGSVSTLTIQRTQQEDSAVYLCASSFSGGTDTQYFGPGTRLTVL.

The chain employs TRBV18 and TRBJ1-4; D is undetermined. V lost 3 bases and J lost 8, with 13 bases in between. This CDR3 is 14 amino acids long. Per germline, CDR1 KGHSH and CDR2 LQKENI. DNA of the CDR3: TGTGCCAGCTCACCGCTTTCAAGCCCAGAAAAACTGTTTTTT. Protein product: CASSPLSSPEKLFF.

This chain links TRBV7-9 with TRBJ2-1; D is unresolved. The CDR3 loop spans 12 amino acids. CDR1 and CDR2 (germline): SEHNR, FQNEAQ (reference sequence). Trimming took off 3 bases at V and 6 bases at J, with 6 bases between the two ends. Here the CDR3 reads CASSFPSNEQFF. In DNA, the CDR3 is TGTGCCAGCAGCTTCCCTAGCAATGAGCAGTTCTTC.

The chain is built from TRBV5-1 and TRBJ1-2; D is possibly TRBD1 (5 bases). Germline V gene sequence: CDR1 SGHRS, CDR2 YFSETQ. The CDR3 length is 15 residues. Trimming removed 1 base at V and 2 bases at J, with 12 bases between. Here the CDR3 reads CASSLYQGTNYGYTF. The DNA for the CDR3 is TGCGCCAGCAGCTTGTATCAGGGAACCAACTATGGCTACACCTTC.

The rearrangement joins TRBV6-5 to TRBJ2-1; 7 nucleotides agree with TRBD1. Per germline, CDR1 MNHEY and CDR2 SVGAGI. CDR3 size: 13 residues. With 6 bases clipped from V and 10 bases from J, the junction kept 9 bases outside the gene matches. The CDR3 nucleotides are TGTGCCAGCAGAAAGACGGGACAGCCAGAGCAGTTCTTC. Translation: CASRKTGQPEQFF.

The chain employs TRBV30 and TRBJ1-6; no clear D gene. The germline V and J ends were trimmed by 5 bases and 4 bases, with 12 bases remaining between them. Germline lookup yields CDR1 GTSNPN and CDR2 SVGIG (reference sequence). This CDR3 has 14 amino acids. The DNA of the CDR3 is TGTGCCTGGGGGGTCGGACTTTATAATTCACCCCTCCACTTT. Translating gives CAWGVGLYNSPLHF.

For the CDR3, the DNA is TGTGCCAGCCACTCTGGACTAGCGGGCGGGAATGAGCAGTTCTTC. Translated: CASHSGLAGGNEQFF. The chain has TRBV5-4 and TRBJ2-1, with TRBD2 identical over 11 bases. V lost 7 bases to trimming and J lost 7 bases; unmatched junction nucleotides: 10. Germline CDR1 reads SGHNT; CDR2 reads YYREEE (reference sequence). This CDR3 spans 15 amino acids.

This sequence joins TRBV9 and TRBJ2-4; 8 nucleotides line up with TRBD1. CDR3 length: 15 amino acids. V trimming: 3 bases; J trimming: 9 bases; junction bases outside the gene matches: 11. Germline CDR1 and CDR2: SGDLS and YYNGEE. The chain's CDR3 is CASSANTVGQAIQYF. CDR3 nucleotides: TGTGCCAGCAGCGCGAACACCGTGGGACAGGCCATTCAGTACTTC. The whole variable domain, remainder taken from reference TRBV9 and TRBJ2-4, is DSGVTQTPKHLITATGQRVTLRCSPRSGDLSVYWYQQSLDQGLQFLIQYYNGEERAKGNILERFSAQQFPDLHSELNLSSLELGDSALYFCASSANTVGQAIQYFGAGTRLSVL.

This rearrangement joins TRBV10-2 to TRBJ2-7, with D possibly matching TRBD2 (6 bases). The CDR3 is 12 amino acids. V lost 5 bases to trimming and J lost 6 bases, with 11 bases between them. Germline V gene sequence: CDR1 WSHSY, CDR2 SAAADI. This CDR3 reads CASSTQGGEQYF. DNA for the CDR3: TGCGCCAGCAGTACCCAGGGAGGCGAGCAGTACTTC.

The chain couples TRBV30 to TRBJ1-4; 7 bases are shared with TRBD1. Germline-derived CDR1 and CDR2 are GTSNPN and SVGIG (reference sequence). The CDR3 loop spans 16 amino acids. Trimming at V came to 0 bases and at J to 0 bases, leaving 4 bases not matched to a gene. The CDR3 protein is CAWSVDRVTTNEKLFF. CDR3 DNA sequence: TGTGCCTGGAGTGTAGACAGGGTAACAACTAATGAAAAACTGTTTTTT.

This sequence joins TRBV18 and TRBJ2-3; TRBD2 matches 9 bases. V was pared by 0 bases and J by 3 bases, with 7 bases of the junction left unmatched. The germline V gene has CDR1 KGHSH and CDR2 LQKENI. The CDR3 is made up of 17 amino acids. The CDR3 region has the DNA TGTGCCAGCTCACCACCGGGGAATAGCGGGGGTACAGATACGCAGTATTTT. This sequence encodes CASSPPGNSGGTDTQYF. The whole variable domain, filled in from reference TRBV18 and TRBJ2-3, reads NAGVMQNPRHLVRRRGQEARLRCSPMKGHSHVYWYRQLPEEGLKFMVYLQKENIIDESGMPKERFSAEFPKEGPSILRIQQVVRGDSAAYFCASSPPGNSGGTDTQYFGPGTRLTVL.

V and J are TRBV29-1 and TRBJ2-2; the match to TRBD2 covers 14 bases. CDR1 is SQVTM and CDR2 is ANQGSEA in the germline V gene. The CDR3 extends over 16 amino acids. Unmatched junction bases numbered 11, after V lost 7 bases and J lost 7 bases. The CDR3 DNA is TGCAGCGCATCCGAGACTAGCGGGGGGGCCGACGGGGAGCTGTTTTTT. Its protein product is CSASETSGGADGELFF.

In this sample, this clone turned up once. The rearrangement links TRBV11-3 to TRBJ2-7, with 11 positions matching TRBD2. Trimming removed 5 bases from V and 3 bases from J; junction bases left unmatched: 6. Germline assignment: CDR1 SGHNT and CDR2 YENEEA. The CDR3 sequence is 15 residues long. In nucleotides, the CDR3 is TGTGCCAGCAGCCCCACTAGCGGGGGCGGCTACGAGCAGTACTTC. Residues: CASSPTSGGGYEQYF.

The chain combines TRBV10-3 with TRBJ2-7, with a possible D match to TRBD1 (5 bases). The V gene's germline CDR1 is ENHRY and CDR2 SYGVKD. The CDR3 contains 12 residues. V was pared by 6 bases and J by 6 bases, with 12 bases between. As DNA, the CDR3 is TGTGCCATCAGCAGGGAACTGCTCGAGCAGTACTTC. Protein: CAISRELLEQYF.

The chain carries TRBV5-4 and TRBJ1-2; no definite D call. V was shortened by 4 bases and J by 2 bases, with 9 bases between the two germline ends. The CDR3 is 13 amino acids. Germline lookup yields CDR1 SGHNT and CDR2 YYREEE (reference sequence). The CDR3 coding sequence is TGTGCCAGCAGCCCACAGCAAAACTATGGCTACACCTTC. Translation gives CASSPQQNYGYTF.

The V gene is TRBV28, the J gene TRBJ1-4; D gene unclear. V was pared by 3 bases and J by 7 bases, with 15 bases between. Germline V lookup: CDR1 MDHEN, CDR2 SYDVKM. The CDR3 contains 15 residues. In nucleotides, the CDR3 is TGTGCCAGCAGTTTTCGGATTGGAGTAGGTGAAAAACTGTTTTTT. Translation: CASSFRIGVGEKLFF.